This TCR beta chain originates from a study of T cells after posttransplantation cyclophosphamide. Study observations and caveats: Recipient CMV seropositivity and CMV reactivation strongly tracked TRB clonality.

With 5 bases clipped from V and 2 bases from J, the junction kept 6 bases outside the gene matches. CDR1 is LNHNV and CDR2 is YYDKDF in the germline V gene (reference sequence). The CDR3 length is 15 residues. The protocol was immunoSEQ multiplex PCR, while the TCRdb copy is restricted to in-frame clones and leaves out a portion. The repertoire consists of about 25,000 clones, none detected only once. This clone has at least ten counts. The antigen is undetermined. Cyclophosphamide on days +3 and +4 followed busulfan-fludarabine conditioning and a marrow graft. The gene calls are TRBV15 and TRBJ2-3; 8 bases align to TRBD2. The sequence came from a male patient in his late teens or twenties who received an allogeneic stem cell transplant from a related donor, was CMV-positive, and had no GVHD. Some T cells may be graft donor cells. The sequenced sample was PBMCs, obtained after allogeneic stem cell transplant with posttransplant cyclophosphamide. CDR3 coding DNA: TGTGCCACCAGCCCGGGGGGGCGGTTCACAGATACGCAGTATTTT. This translates into CATSPGGRFTDTQYF. Drawing the rest from reference TRBV15 and TRBJ2-3, the complete variable domain is DAMVIQNPRYQVTQFGKPVTLSCSQTLNHNVMYWYQQKSSQAPKLLFHYYDKDFNNEADTPDNFQSRRPNTSFCFLDIRSPGLGDTAMYLCATSPGGRFTDTQYFGPGTRLTVL.